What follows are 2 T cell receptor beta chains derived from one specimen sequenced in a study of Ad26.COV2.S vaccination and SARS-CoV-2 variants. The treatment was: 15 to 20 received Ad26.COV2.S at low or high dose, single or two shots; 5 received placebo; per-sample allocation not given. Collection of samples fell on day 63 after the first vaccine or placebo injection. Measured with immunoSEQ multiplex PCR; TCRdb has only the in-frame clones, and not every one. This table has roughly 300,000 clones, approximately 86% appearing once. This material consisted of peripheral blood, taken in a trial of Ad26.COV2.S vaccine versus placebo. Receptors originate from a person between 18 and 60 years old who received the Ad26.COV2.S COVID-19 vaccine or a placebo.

The DNA of the CDR3 is TGTGCCAGCAGCACTCAGGGGGCGGCGGGGGAAAAACTGTTTTTT. Translated, it gives CASSTQGAAGEKLFF. The rearrangement links TRBV28 to TRBJ1-4; the match to TRBD1 covers 8 bases. V was pared by 6 bases and J by 8 bases, with 11 bases of the junction left unmatched. The CDR3 contains 15 residues. The germline V gene has CDR1 MDHEN and CDR2 SYDVKM.

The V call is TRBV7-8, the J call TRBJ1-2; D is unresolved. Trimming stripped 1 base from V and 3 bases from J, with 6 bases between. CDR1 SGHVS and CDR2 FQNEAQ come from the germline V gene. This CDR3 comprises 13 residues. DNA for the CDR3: TGTGCCAGCAGCTTAGTTGGGGACTATGGCTACACCTTC. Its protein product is CASSLVGDYGYTF.